A selection of T cell receptor beta chains follows, all from one sample in a study of cytomegalovirus exposure and HLA in healthy donors. The table came from immunoSEQ multiplex PCR; TCRdb's copy has only in-frame clones and leaves some out. The sample shows approximately 92,000 clones, approximately 81% of them seen only once. What was sequenced was PBMCs. These TCRs come from a woman in her 70s in good health and CMV-seropositive. The CDR3 runs from the conserved cysteine through the conserved F or W. D genes are given only for firm matches. Expanded clones are given a class, and other clones once, few, many or no size at all.

TRBJ2-5	TRBV30	TRBD1	NA	TGTGCCTGGAGAGGGACAGGGGGCCGGCGGGAGACCCAGTACTTC	CAWRGTGGRRETQYF
TRBJ2-7	TRBV7-9	TRBD2	once	TGTGCCAGCAGCACCCTAGCGGGAGGGTTCTACGAGCAGTACTTC	CASSTLAGGFYEQYF
TRBJ1-3	TRBV5-1	NA	NA	TGCGCCAGCACGGAGTCCTCTGGAAACACCATATATTTT	CASTESSGNTIYF
TRBJ1-5	TRBV5-5	TRBD1	NA	TGTGCCAGCAGCTTGGTGGGACAGGGTAGCAATCAGCCCCAGCATTTT	CASSLVGQGSNQPQHF
TRBJ1-1	TRBV11-3	NA	NA	TGTGCCAGCAGCTTAGACGGCGGGGGGGCTTTCTTT	CASSLDGGGAFF
TRBJ2-5	TRBV9	NA	NA	TGTGCCAGCAGCGTAGATAGGGGACAAGAGACCCAGTACTTC	CASSVDRGQETQYF
TRBJ2-3	TRBV6-5	TRBD1	NA	TGTGCCAGCAGGTCGGGACAGGTTATCACAGATACGCAGTATTTT	CASRSGQVITDTQYF
TRBJ1-2	TRBV5-5	NA	NA	TGTGCCAGCAGCCCCACAGGGATGGGGGGCTACACCTTC	CASSPTGMGGYTF
TRBJ1-1	TRBV9	NA	few	TGTGCCAGCAGCCCCTGGGGGGGGCGGATGAACACTGAAGCTTTCTTT	CASSPWGGRMNTEAFF
TRBJ1-1	TRBV28	NA	NA	TGTGCCAGCAGCCAGGGGTTCACTGAAGCTTTCTTT	CASSQGFTEAFF
TRBJ2-1	TRBV7-2	TRBD2	NA	TGTGCCAGCAGCTTTAAGCGGGAGGACGGTGAGCAGTTCTTC	CASSFKREDGEQFF
TRBJ1-1	TRBV7-9	NA	NA	TGTGCCAGCAGCTTAATCGGGGGGTCTGAAGCTTTCTTT	CASSLIGGSEAFF
TRBJ1-2	TRBV7-9	NA	NA	TGTGCCAGCAGCTCCCCAGCTAACTATGGCTACACCTTC	CASSSPANYGYTF
TRBJ1-3	TRBV9	NA	NA	TGTGCCAGCAGCGAGGGGGAAGGTGCGTCTGGAAACACCATATATTTT	CASSEGEGASGNTIYF
TRBJ2-3	TRBV6-6	TRBD2	NA	TGTGCCAGCAGCCCAGGGACTAGCGGGAGCACAGATACGCAGTATTTT	CASSPGTSGSTDTQYF
TRBJ2-7	TRBV11-3	TRBD2	NA	TGTGCCAGCAGCTTAGATCTGTCTAGCGGGAGAGTCGCCGAGCAGTACTTC	CASSLDLSSGRVAEQYF
TRBJ2-1	TRBV7-2	TRBD1	NA	TGTGCCAGCAGCGTACGGACAGGTAGCTCCTACAATGAGCAGTTCTTC	CASSVRTGSSYNEQFF
TRBJ1-3	TRBV30	TRBD1	NA	TGTGCCTGGGGGGGGGACAGGGATGTAGGAAACACCATATATTTT	CAWGGDRDVGNTIYF
TRBJ1-2	TRBV7-9	NA	few	TGTGCCAGCAGCTTAGGGACACCTAACTATGGCTACACCTTC	CASSLGTPNYGYTF
TRBJ1-5	TRBV6-5	TRBD1	NA	TGTGCCAGCAGTCGCACGGGACAGGGTAACCAGCCCCAGCATTTT	CASSRTGQGNQPQHF
TRBJ1-3	TRBV18	TRBD1	once	TGTGCCAGCTCACCGCCTGGACAGGGGCGGGGAAGGAACACCATATATTTT	CASSPPGQGRGRNTIYF
TRBJ2-1	TRBV5-8	TRBD2	NA	TGTGCCAGCAGCTTTGGACTAGCGGGGTACAATGAGCAGTTCTTC	CASSFGLAGYNEQFF
TRBJ2-1	TRBV27	TRBD2	once	TGTGCCAGCAGTTTAATTCCTAGCGGAGAATACAATGAGCAGTTCTTC	CASSLIPSGEYNEQFF
TRBJ2-1	TRBV12-2	NA	NA	TGTGCAAGTCGCTTAGATCAAACTAGCGGGGATTACAATGAGCAGTTCTTC	CASRLDQTSGDYNEQFF
TRBJ2-1	TRBV30	TRBD1	once	TGTGCCTGGAGTGTCGGGACAGGTTACAATGAGCAGTTCTTC	CAWSVGTGYNEQFF
TRBJ2-7	TRBV28	TRBD1	once	TGTGCCAGCAGGTCACCGGGACAGGGTTTCTACGAGCAGTACTTC	CASRSPGQGFYEQYF
TRBJ2-5	TRBV11-3	NA	NA	TGTGCCAGCAGCCCACGACAGGTGATGAGGGAGCAGTACTTC	CASSPRQVMREQYF
TRBJ2-2	TRBV9	NA	NA	TGTGCCAGCAGCGTAGGCACTAACACCGGGGAGCTGTTTTTT	CASSVGTNTGELFF
TRBJ2-7	TRBV6-6	NA	once	TGTGCCAGCAGTTACTGGGGGGGGCCTGGTGGGCAGTACTTC	CASSYWGGPGGQYF
TRBJ2-1	TRBV28	TRBD2	NA	TGTGCCAGCAGCCCCCCCCGCGGGGGCTCCTACAATGAGCAGTTCTTC	CASSPPRGGSYNEQFF
TRBJ2-3	TRBV2	TRBD2	NA	TGTGCCAGCAGTGGACTAGCGGGAGTAATTTTGGGCACAGATACGCAGTATTTT	CASSGLAGVILGTDTQYF
TRBJ2-7	TRBV10-1	TRBD2	few	TGCGCCAGCAGTGGACTAGCGGGATCCTACGAGCAGTACTTC	CASSGLAGSYEQYF
TRBJ1-3	TRBV7-2	NA	NA	TGTGCCAGCAGCTTAGCCCCGTCGGGCAGGGACTCTGGAAACACCATATATTTT	CASSLAPSGRDSGNTIYF
TRBJ1-5	TRBV28	TRBD1	few	TGTGCCAGCGACCCCAGGGGGGACCAGCCCCAGCATTTT	CASDPRGDQPQHF
TRBJ1-2	TRBV21-1	NA	NA	TGTGCCAGCAGCAAAGGAGGACAGGGGGCGGATGGCTACACCTTC	CASSKGGQGADGYTF
TRBJ2-1	TRBV16	TRBD2	NA	TGTGCCAGCAGATCAACTAGCGGGCTAGAGCAGTTCTTC	CASRSTSGLEQFF
TRBJ2-5	TRBV7-2	TRBD2	once	TGTGCCAGCAGCCGAGCGGGAGGCCGGGGGGAGACCCAGTACTTC	CASSRAGGRGETQYF
TRBJ1-1	TRBV5-1	TRBD1	NA	TGCGCCAGCAGGCTCGGGTCGACAGGGGGCACTGAAGCTTTCTTT	CASRLGSTGGTEAFF
TRBJ1-1	TRBV5-1	NA	NA	TGCGCCAGCAGTCTAATTCCAGGGAACACTGAAGCTTTCTTT	CASSLIPGNTEAFF
TRBJ1-5	TRBV5-1	NA	NA	TGCGCCAGCAGCCTCGACAGTAAAAATCAGCCCCAGCATTTT	CASSLDSKNQPQHF
TRBJ2-7	TRBV11-3	TRBD2	NA	TGTGCCAGCAGCTCCCTAGCGGGAGCACCACTAAGGCAGTACTTC	CASSSLAGAPLRQYF